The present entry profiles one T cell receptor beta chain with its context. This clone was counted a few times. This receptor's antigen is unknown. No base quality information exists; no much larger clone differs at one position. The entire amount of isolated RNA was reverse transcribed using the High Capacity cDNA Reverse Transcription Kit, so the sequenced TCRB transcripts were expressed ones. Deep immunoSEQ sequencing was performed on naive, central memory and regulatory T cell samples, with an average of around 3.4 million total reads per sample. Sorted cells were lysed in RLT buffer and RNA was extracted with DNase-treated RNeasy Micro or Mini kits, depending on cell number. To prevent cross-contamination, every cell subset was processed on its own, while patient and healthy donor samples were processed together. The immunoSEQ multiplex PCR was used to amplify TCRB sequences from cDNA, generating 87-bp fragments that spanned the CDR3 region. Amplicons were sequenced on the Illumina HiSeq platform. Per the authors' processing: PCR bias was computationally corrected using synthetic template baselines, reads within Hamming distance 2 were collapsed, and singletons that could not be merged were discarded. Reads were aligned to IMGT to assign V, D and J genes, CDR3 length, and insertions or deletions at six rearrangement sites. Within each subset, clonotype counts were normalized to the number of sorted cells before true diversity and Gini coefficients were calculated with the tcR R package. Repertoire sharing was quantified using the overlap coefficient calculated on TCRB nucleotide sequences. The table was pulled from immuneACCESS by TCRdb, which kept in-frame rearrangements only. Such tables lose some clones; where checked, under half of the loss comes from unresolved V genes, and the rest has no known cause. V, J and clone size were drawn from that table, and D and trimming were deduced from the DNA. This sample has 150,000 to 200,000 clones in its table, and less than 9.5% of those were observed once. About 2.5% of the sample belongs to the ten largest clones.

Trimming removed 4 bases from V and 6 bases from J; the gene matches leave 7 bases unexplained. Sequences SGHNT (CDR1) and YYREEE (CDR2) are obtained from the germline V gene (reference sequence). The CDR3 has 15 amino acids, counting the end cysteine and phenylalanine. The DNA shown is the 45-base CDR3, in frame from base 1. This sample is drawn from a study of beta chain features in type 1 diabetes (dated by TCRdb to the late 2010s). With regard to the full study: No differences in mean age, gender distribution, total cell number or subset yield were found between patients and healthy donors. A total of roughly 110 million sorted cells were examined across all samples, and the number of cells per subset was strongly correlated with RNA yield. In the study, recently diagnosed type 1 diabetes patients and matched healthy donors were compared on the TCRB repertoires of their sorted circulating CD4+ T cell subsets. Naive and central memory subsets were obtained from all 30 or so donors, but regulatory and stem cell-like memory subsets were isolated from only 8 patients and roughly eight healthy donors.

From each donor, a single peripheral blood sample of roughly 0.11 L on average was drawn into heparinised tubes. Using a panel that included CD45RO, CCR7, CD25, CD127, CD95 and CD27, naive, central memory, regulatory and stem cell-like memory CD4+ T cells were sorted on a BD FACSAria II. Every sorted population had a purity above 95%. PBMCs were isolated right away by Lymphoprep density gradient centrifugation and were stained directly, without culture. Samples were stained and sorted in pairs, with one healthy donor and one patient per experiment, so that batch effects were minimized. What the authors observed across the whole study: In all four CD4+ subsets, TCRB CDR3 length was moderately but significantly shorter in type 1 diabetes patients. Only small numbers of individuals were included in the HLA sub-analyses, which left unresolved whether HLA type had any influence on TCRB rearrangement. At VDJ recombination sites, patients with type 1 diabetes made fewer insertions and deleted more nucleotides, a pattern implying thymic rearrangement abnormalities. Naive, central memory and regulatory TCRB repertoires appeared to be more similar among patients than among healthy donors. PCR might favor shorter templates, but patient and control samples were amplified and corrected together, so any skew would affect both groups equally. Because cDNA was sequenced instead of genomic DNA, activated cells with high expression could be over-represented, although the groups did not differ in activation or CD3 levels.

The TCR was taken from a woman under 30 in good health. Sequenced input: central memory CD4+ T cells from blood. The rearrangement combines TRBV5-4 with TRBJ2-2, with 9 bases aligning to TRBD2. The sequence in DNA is TGTGCCAGCAGCGCCGGGGAGCGGGAGGCCGGGGAGCTGTTTTTT. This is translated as CASSAGEREAGELFF.